This T cell receptor beta chain stems from a study of shared clonotypes between healthy human individuals. Study-wide results and limits: Estimated clonotype richness was generally higher in naive than memory subsets. A reduction in generation probabilities was seen for non-shared clonotypes relative to those shared by all four donors.

Produced via immunoSEQ multiplex PCR; TCRdb's table is partial and in-frame only. The data hold a few million clones, with approximately 94% observed a single time. Of note for this clone: Its antigen is undetermined.

Trimming pared 0 bases from V and 10 bases from J, leaving 11 bases between. The germline V gene has CDR1 SGHNT and CDR2 YYREEE (reference sequence). This CDR3 has 14 residues. The sample comprised naive CD4+ T cells sorted from blood. As for subset: CD45RA+ positively selected. V is TRBV5-4 and J is TRBJ1-6; D unclear. The sequence came from a young man in good health. The DNA for the CDR3 is TGTGCCAGCAGCTTGGCAGGAGAAGGGTCACCCCTCCACTTT. It specifies CASSLAGEGSPLHF.